This T cell receptor (beta chain) was sequenced in a study of T-cell memory formation after mild COVID-19. Study-wide background: Each donor largely had its own TCR clusters. General study results and limits: Whether day 37 second-wave clones are SARS-CoV-2-specific was not confirmed. CD4+ bias marked clones expanding day 15 to 37, unlike balanced contracting clones. Pre-infection memory contained some responding clones, which suggested that cross-reactive memory had joined.

TCRdb re-derived calls from the 5' RACE reads in MiXCR, one entry per CDR3 protein. The repertoire holds 350,000 to 400,000 distinct CDR3 sequences, with over 13% as singletons. Germline lookup yields CDR1 SNHLY and CDR2 FYNNEI. The CDR3 has 14 residues. J lost 11 bases, V lost 1 base, and 10 bases had no gene match. Only a few counts were recorded for this clonotype. What it recognizes is unknown. The gene calls are TRBV2 and TRBJ1-2; TRBD1 matches at 7 bases. This receptor was identified in a man between 18 and 29 years old who had mild COVID-19 (a few samples of this study predate the infection). Cell type and time point are not known. Sequenced input: PBMCs or a T cell subset sorted from them (not recorded which). CDR3 sequence reads: CASSEETGNFGYTF. The CDR3 DNA reads TGTGCCAGCAGTGAAGAGACAGGGAACTTTGGGTACACCTTC.